Following are 29 T cell receptor beta chains from one sample sequenced in a study of chemoradiotherapy in HPV16-positive cancers (dated by TCRdb to between 2021 and 2024). Preparation of the library involved the immunoSEQ multiplex PCR assay. TCRdb provides this immuneACCESS table in a form limited to in-frame rearrangements. Some clones are lacking; in checked studies, under half of them reflect an unresolved V gene, and why the rest are absent is not known. This sample has tens of thousands of clones in its table, and roughly 90% of those were observed once. Around a sixth of the sample is taken by the ten largest. The starting material was blood, obtained from a patient who underwent chemoradiotherapy. The receptors stem from a human donor with HPV-associated anogenital cancer.

CDR3: CASSQGQGASTEAFF. The CDR3 DNA reads TGCGCCAGCAGCCAAGGACAGGGGGCCAGCACTGAAGCTTTCTTT. V and J are TRBV4-3 and TRBJ1-1, with 10 positions matching TRBD1. The CDR3 has 15 amino acids. From germline, CDR1 is LGHNA and CDR2 YSLEER. Germline trimming cut 1 base from V and 4 bases from J; bases unmatched to any gene: 3.

V gene TRBV7-2 combines with J gene TRBJ1-3; D uncertain. Germline assignment: CDR1 SGHTA and CDR2 FQGNSA. With 1 base removed from V and 8 bases from J, the gap between germline ends came to 21 bases. The CDR3 has 17 residues. CDR3 sequence reads: CASSLVTGSRGRDTIYF. CDR3 nucleotides: TGTGCCAGCAGCTTAGTAACGGGGTCCCGTGGGCGAGACACCATATATTTT.

This clone has only one observation. This CDR3 reads CASNYGGNQPQHF. As DNA, the CDR3 is TGTGCCAGTAATTACGGGGGCAATCAGCCCCAGCATTTT. The chain carries TRBV19 and TRBJ1-5; D is ambiguous. CDR1 and CDR2 (germline): LNHDA, SQIVND (reference sequence). The CDR3 runs to 13 residues. V shed 7 bases and J shed 2 bases, with 9 bases lying between them.

V gene TRBV29-1 combines with J gene TRBJ2-1; 8 nucleotides agree with TRBD2. Germline V gives CDR1 SQVTM, CDR2 ANQGSEA. CDR3 length equals 13 residues. V was clipped by 5 bases and J by 8 bases; unmatched bases: 8. The CDR3 DNA is TGCAGCGTTCTGGCGGGGGGATCCTATGAGCAGTTCTTC. Protein: CSVLAGGSYEQFF.

The chain carries TRBV6-6 and TRBJ1-2; D uncertain. The length of the CDR3 is 14 residues. CDR1 MNHNY and CDR2 SVGAGI come from the germline V gene (reference sequence). The V end was cut by 5 bases, the J end by 8 bases, with 18 bases between. In DNA, the CDR3 is TGTGCCAGCAGTACGACCGGGAGGGAATGGGGCTACACCTTC. This sequence encodes CASSTTGREWGYTF.

The chain recombines TRBV7-9 with TRBJ1-4; no reliable D call. V was trimmed by 5 bases and J by 5 bases, leaving 15 bases between them. Germline-derived CDR1 and CDR2 are SEHNR and FQNEAQ (reference sequence). The CDR3 has 15 residues. The CDR3 coding sequence is TGTGCCAGCAGCCCTCCCCGGGTCCTCAATGAAAAACTGTTTTTT. It codes for CASSPPRVLNEKLFF.

This clone has only one observation. This chain links TRBV18 with TRBJ1-1; 8 bases line up with TRBD1. V gave up 2 bases and J gave up 4 bases; unmatched junction bases: 6. Germline V CDR1 and CDR2: KGHSH, LQKENI. The CDR3 has 15 amino acids. CDR3 loop: CASSPKSTGGTEAFF. CDR3 nucleotides: TGTGCCAGCTCACCAAAGTCTACAGGGGGCACTGAAGCTTTCTTT.

V is TRBV29-1 and J is TRBJ2-3, with a possible D match to TRBD1 (5 bases). The germline V gene has CDR1 SQVTM and CDR2 ANQGSEA. The CDR3 spans 13 residues. V gave up 4 bases and J gave up 2 bases, with 10 bases separating them. CDR3 region: CSVAGQLTDTQYF. The CDR3 DNA reads TGCAGCGTTGCAGGGCAACTCACAGATACGCAGTATTTT.

In its sample, this clone was seen once. The chain has TRBV4-3 and TRBJ2-2; 7 positions agree with TRBD1. The CDR3 extends over 14 amino acids. Trimming removed 4 bases from V and 5 bases from J; junction bases left unmatched: 4. Germline V lookup: CDR1 LGHNA, CDR2 YSLEER. The DNA for the CDR3 is TGCGCCAGCAGCCCGGACAGGAGGACCGGGGAGCTGTTTTTT. Protein product: CASSPDRRTGELFF.

The gene calls are TRBV5-4 and TRBJ2-7; 9 bases are a match to TRBD2. The CDR3 is made up of 16 amino acids. Germline loops: CDR1 SGHNT, CDR2 YYREEE (reference sequence). V dropped 4 bases and J dropped 0; count of bases not matched to a gene: 8. The CDR3 region is CASSAGLATLSYEQYF. CDR3 nucleotide sequence: TGTGCCAGCAGCGCCGGACTAGCGACCCTCTCCTACGAGCAGTACTTC.

This chain connects TRBV11-2 to TRBJ2-1; 7 nucleotides match TRBD2. CDR3 length: 15 residues. Germline V gene sequence: CDR1 SGHAT, CDR2 FQNNGV. Unmatched junction bases numbered 13, after V lost 5 bases and J lost 9 bases. Here the CDR3 DNA reads TGTGCCAGCAGCCGAGCAGGCACTAGCGATCGTGAGCAGTTCTTC. It translates to CASSRAGTSDREQFF. The full variable domain, rest sourced from reference TRBV11-2 and TRBJ2-1, is EAGVAQSPRYKIIEKRQSVAFWCNPISGHATLYWYQQILGQGPKLLIQFQNNGVVDDSQLPKDRFSAERLKGVDSTLKIQPAKLEDSAVYLCASSRAGTSDREQFFGPGTRLTVL.

This chain joins TRBV4-2 and TRBJ1-1; D remains ambiguous. Germline lookup yields CDR1 LGHNA and CDR2 YNFKEQ. Trimming shortened V by 4 bases and J by 1 base, and 16 bases separated the two germline ends. The CDR3 totals 16 residues. CDR3 nucleotide sequence: TGTGCCAGCAGCCGAGAAGGGCCACAGTCGAACACTGAAGCTTTCTTT. It yields the protein CASSREGPQSNTEAFF.

This rearrangement joins TRBV7-9 to TRBJ1-2; no definite D call. Trimming shortened V by 0 bases and J by 6 bases, and 8 bases separated the two germline ends. Germline CDR1 is SEHNR and CDR2 is FQNEAQ (reference sequence). The CDR3 is 13 amino acids. Here the CDR3 reads CASSLARTDGYTF. The CDR3 DNA sequence: TGTGCCAGCAGCTTAGCGAGGACCGATGGCTACACCTTC.

The chain links TRBV27 to TRBJ2-7, with D possibly TRBD2 on 5 matching bases. The CDR3 length is 15 residues. Germline loops: CDR1 MNHEY, CDR2 SMNVEV (reference sequence). The V end was cut by 5 bases, the J end by 4 bases, with 18 bases between. CDR3: CASSLTLGPGYEQYF. The CDR3 bases are TGTGCCAGCAGTCTCACATTGGGCCCGGGGTACGAGCAGTACTTC.

This clone was seen just once. This chain connects TRBV6-5 to TRBJ2-5; 7 bases fit TRBD1. The CDR3 totals 14 residues. Germline CDR1 is MNHEY and CDR2 is SVGAGI. V lost 6 bases and J lost 5; bases outside the gene matches: 9. CDR3 nucleotides: TGTGCCAGCAGGATGGAGACAGGGATGGAGACCCAGTACTTC. As protein: CASRMETGMETQYF.

DNA of the CDR3: TGTGCCAGCAGTTACCTCGGGGTGGGCAATCAGCCCCAGCATTTT. Its translation: CASSYLGVGNQPQHF. The rearrangement uses TRBV6-5 and TRBJ1-5; no clear D. Germline V lookup: CDR1 MNHEY, CDR2 SVGAGI. This CDR3 spans 15 amino acids. V was pared by 2 bases and J by 2 bases, with 10 bases between.

V gene TRBV19 combines with J gene TRBJ1-1; no firm D call. The V gene's germline CDR1 is LNHDA and CDR2 SQIVND (reference sequence). Trimming removed 8 bases from V and 1 base from J, with 11 bases in between. The CDR3 covers 13 residues. The CDR3 DNA reads TGTGCCAGTTCGCGTGCGGAGAACACTGAAGCTTTCTTT. It is translated as CASSRAENTEAFF.

The chain recombines TRBV15 with TRBJ1-1; D perhaps matches TRBD1 (5 bases). This CDR3 has 14 residues. Per germline, CDR1 LNHNV and CDR2 YYDKDF (reference sequence). Trimming removed 6 bases at V and 1 base at J, with 12 bases between. The CDR3: CATRRTRENTEAFF. The CDR3 nucleotides read TGTGCCACCAGGAGAACCAGGGAGAACACTGAAGCTTTCTTT.

The chain is built from TRBV9 and TRBJ1-1; tentative D call: TRBD1 (5 bases). The CDR3 contains 13 residues. Trimming cost V 0 bases and J 10 bases, with 13 bases left between them. Germline CDR1 is SGDLS and CDR2 is YYNGEE. Written as DNA, the CDR3 is TGTGCCAGCAGCGTAGGAGGGGTCGGCCTAGCTTTCTTT. It translates to CASSVGGVGLAFF.

The V and J genes are TRBV7-9 and TRBJ1-2, with D maybe TRBD1 (6 bases). Germline values: CDR1 SEHNR, CDR2 FQNEAQ (reference sequence). The germline V and J ends were trimmed by 5 bases and 4 bases, with 17 bases remaining between them. The CDR3 is 15 amino acids. The CDR3 DNA is TGTGCCAGCAGCGAAGATCGAGGGGGTTTCTATGGCTACACCTTC. Translation: CASSEDRGGFYGYTF.

V is TRBV5-1 and J is TRBJ2-2; D remains unclear. The CDR3 totals 16 residues. CDR1 is SGHRS and CDR2 is YFSETQ in the germline V gene. V lost 0 bases and J lost 0, with 9 bases in between. CDR3: CASSLVGGTNTGELFF. The CDR3 nucleotides read TGCGCCAGCAGCTTGGTGGGCGGTACGAACACCGGGGAGCTGTTTTTT.

The chain combines TRBV5-6 with TRBJ1-6; D not resolved. Trimming took 0 bases from V and 4 from J, leaving 2 bases between them. CDR1 is SGHDT, CDR2 YYEEEE, per germline. The CDR3 spans 13 residues. CDR3: CASSLGYNSPLHF. CDR3 DNA sequence: TGTGCCAGCAGCTTGGGATATAATTCACCCCTCCACTTT.

The chain is built from TRBV7-2 and TRBJ2-2; 7 bases map to TRBD1. Germline trimming cut 3 bases from V and 1 base from J; bases unmatched to any gene: 5. The length of the CDR3 is 16 residues. CDR1 and CDR2 from the germline V gene are SGHTA and FQGNSA. CDR3 protein: CASSFYRGMNTGELFF. For the CDR3, the DNA is TGTGCCAGCAGCTTTTACAGGGGAATGAACACCGGGGAGCTGTTTTTT.

This chain links TRBV19 with TRBJ2-7; D could derive from TRBD1 or TRBD2 (5 bases each). CDR3 size: 14 residues. CDR1 is LNHDA, CDR2 SQIVND, per germline (reference sequence). Trimming removed 6 bases from V and 4 bases from J, with 16 bases in between. Here the CDR3 DNA reads TGTGCCAGTAGACCCGGGACGAGGGATTACGAGCAGTACTTC. Translation: CASRPGTRDYEQYF.

V usage is TRBV11-2 and J usage is TRBJ1-4; D ambiguous. The CDR3 is 14 amino acids. Trimming left V 6 bases short and J 7 bases short, with 15 bases between. Germline V gene lookup returns CDR1 SGHAT and CDR2 FQNNGV. CDR3 amino acids: CASSNPAVAEKLFF. CDR3 nucleotide sequence: TGTGCCAGCAGTAATCCCGCAGTCGCTGAAAAACTGTTTTTT.

Written as DNA, the CDR3 is TGTGCCAGCAGCTCGACTAGCCAGGGTAATGAGCAGTTCTTC. It specifies CASSSTSQGNEQFF. The chain uses TRBV11-3 and TRBJ2-1, with 7 bases identical to TRBD2. Germline CDR1 is SGHNT and CDR2 is YENEEA. CDR3 length: 14 amino acids. The junction had 7 bases not matched to a gene; V was cut back by 4 bases and J by 7 bases.

Only one count was recorded for this clone. The CDR3 bases are TGCGCCAGCAGCTTGGAGGCTACTAGGGCGGATACGCAGTATTTT. Encoded protein: CASSLEATRADTQYF. This rearrangement joins TRBV5-1 to TRBJ2-3; possibly TRBD2 for D (5 bases). V lost 0 bases and J 6 bases, leaving 14 bases between the germline ends. CDR3 length equals 15 residues. Germline CDR1 reads SGHRS; CDR2 reads YFSETQ.

The chain employs TRBV5-1 and TRBJ1-4; D unclear. The CDR3 spans 16 residues. V was cut by 4 bases and J by 0 bases, with 13 bases left in between. The germline CDR1 and CDR2 sequences are SGHRS and YFSETQ. The CDR3 nucleotides read TGCGCCAGCAGCCGAGCTCCGACGGCAACTAATGAAAAACTGTTTTTT. It is translated as CASSRAPTATNEKLFF.

The rearrangement uses TRBV9 and TRBJ1-2; the D is unclear. CDR3 length: 14 residues. V was cut by 6 bases and J by 4 bases, with 16 bases left in between. Germline lookup yields CDR1 SGDLS and CDR2 YYNGEE. The CDR3 loop reads CASTKDGPIYGYTF. CDR3 in DNA: TGTGCCAGCACCAAAGACGGACCCATCTATGGCTACACCTTC. The whole variable domain, filled in from reference TRBV9 and TRBJ1-2, reads DSGVTQTPKHLITATGQRVTLRCSPRSGDLSVYWYQQSLDQGLQFLIQYYNGEERAKGNILERFSAQQFPDLHSELNLSSLELGDSALYFCASTKDGPIYGYTFGSGTRLTVV.